A single sample gave rise to the 15 T cell receptor beta chains below, sequenced in a study of memory CD4+ T cells and cytomegalovirus serostatus. Single viable CD3+CD4+CD8-CD45RO+ cells were sorted as the memory CD4+ T cells. TCRdb's copy holds only in-frame clones and misses some; the assay was immunoSEQ multiplex PCR. The table includes around 53,000 clones, around 80% detected once. The sequencing input was memory CD4+ T cells from blood. Receptors originate from an adult in good health and CMV-seropositive.

CDR3 DNA: TGTGCCAGCAGTGTGGACAGGAATCAGCCCCAGCATTTT. This codes for CASSVDRNQPQHF. The rearrangement joins TRBV6-4 to TRBJ1-5; 7 positions match TRBD1. CDR1 is MRHNA, CDR2 SNTAGT, per germline. This CDR3 comprises 13 residues. With V trimmed by 4 bases and J by 4 bases, 1 base remained unmatched.

The chain recombines TRBV4-3 with TRBJ2-2, with TRBD2 matching 8 bases. Germline CDR1 is LGHNA and CDR2 is YSLEER. CDR3 length equals 16 residues. Trimming at V came to 1 base and at J to 3 bases, leaving 4 bases not matched to a gene. CDR3 nucleotide sequence: TGCGCCAGCAGCCAAGTCCTAGCGGGTGACACCGGGGAGCTGTTTTTT. Its protein is CASSQVLAGDTGELFF.

The V call is TRBV2, the J call TRBJ1-1, with D uncertain. The germline gives CDR1 SNHLY, CDR2 FYNNEI. This CDR3 is built from 15 residues. V was cut by 3 bases and J by 0 bases, with 11 bases left in between. This CDR3 is CASSDQVLLNTEAFF. The DNA of the CDR3 is TGTGCCAGCAGTGATCAGGTCTTACTGAACACTGAAGCTTTCTTT.

The chain links TRBV9 to TRBJ2-3; the match to TRBD2 covers 10 bases. This CDR3 spans 15 amino acids. After removal of 0 bases from V and 5 bases from J, the junction contained 3 bases not matched to a gene. Germline values: CDR1 SGDLS, CDR2 YYNGEE. The CDR3 loop is CASSVVSGRKDTQYF. In DNA form, the CDR3 reads TGTGCCAGCAGCGTAGTTAGCGGGAGGAAAGATACGCAGTATTTT.

This chain connects TRBV2 to TRBJ2-3; 9 bases agree with TRBD2. The CDR3 extends over 14 amino acids. Germline V lookup: CDR1 SNHLY, CDR2 FYNNEI. Written as DNA, the CDR3 is TGTGCTAAAAGTGGTAGCGGGAGCTCAGATACGCAGTATTTT. It codes for CAKSGSGSSDTQYF.

V usage is TRBV21-1 and J usage is TRBJ2-5. The closer fit of TRBJ2-7 to the DNA end suggests the J call may be wrong. TRBV21-1 is deemed a pseudogene. The CDR3 loop spans 13 amino acids. The CDR3 bases are TGTGCCAGCAGCCCGAGGGGCTCCTACGAGCAGTACTTC. Translating it yields CASSPRGSYEQYF.

The rearrangement joins TRBV7-8 to TRBJ1-1; tentatively, D is TRBD1 (5 bases). From germline, CDR1 is SGHVS and CDR2 FQNEAQ. V was pared by 1 base and J by 1 base, with 13 bases between. There are 16 residues in the CDR3. CDR3 coding DNA: TGTGCCAGCAGCTTAGATCGGGGGAGATGGAACACTGAAGCTTTCTTT. Translation: CASSLDRGRWNTEAFF.

This chain connects TRBV2 to TRBJ2-5, with a weak D call TRBD2 (7 bases). CDR3 size: 14 residues. V was trimmed by 4 bases and J by 5 bases, leaving 14 bases between them. Germline V lookup: CDR1 SNHLY, CDR2 FYNNEI. CDR3 in DNA: TGTGCCAGCAGTGGTGGTGGGGGGGCGGAGACCCAGTACTTC. Translation gives CASSGGGGAETQYF.

The chain employs TRBV30 and TRBJ2-7; D tentatively fits TRBD1 or TRBD2 (5 bases each). V gave up 0 bases and J gave up 7 bases, with 13 bases separating them. The CDR3 runs to 13 residues. Germline V gives CDR1 GTSNPN, CDR2 SVGIG (reference sequence). The CDR3 sequence is CAWSVRVSGEQYF. In nucleotides, the CDR3 is TGTGCCTGGAGTGTCAGGGTTTCGGGGGAGCAGTACTTC.

The chain's CDR3 is CASRSGQGGSGSGYTF. The CDR3 region has the DNA TGTGCCAGCAGGTCGGGACAGGGCGGTTCGGGCAGTGGCTACACCTTC. The J gene is TRBJ1-2, the V gene TRBV6-6; 9 bases map to TRBD1. CDR3 size: 16 residues. V was clipped by 6 bases and J by 7 bases; unmatched bases: 15. Germline lookup yields CDR1 MNHNY and CDR2 SVGAGI (reference sequence).

This clone was seen more than once but under ten times. This chain connects TRBV4-2 to TRBJ2-1, with D tentatively TRBD1 (6 bases). V was shortened by 1 base and J by 8 bases, with 15 bases between the two germline ends. The germline gives CDR1 LGHNA, CDR2 YNFKEQ. The length of the CDR3 is 15 residues. The CDR3 protein is CASSQAGTRSDEQFF. The DNA of the CDR3 is TGTGCCAGCAGCCAAGCGGGGACAAGGAGTGATGAGCAGTTCTTC.

The chain recombines TRBV7-9 with TRBJ1-1; possibly TRBD1 for D (5 bases). Between the trimmed V and J ends, which lost 6 bases and 4 bases, there was a span of 21 bases. The CDR3 sequence is 16 residues long. Per germline, CDR1 SEHNR and CDR2 FQNEAQ (reference sequence). The CDR3 nucleotides are TGTGCCAGCAGACCCCGTCCCCAGGGAGGGGCCACTGAAGCTTTCTTT. Translated: CASRPRPQGGATEAFF.

This rearrangement joins TRBV7-8 to TRBJ1-1, with D possibly being TRBD1 (5 bases). Trimming pared 0 bases from V and 5 bases from J, leaving 10 bases between. Germline loops: CDR1 SGHVS, CDR2 FQNEAQ. The CDR3 sequence is 14 residues long. The CDR3 coding sequence is TGTGCCAGCAGCTTAGCGCTCCGGGGGACTGAAGCTTTCTTT. Amino acids: CASSLALRGTEAFF.

The chain combines TRBV6-6 with TRBJ1-1; D is perhaps TRBD1 (5 bases). Germline V gene lookup returns CDR1 MNHNY and CDR2 SVGAGI (reference sequence). CDR3 length: 14 amino acids. With 2 bases removed from V and 0 bases from J, the gap between germline ends came to 7 bases. CDR3 amino acids: CASSYLGLNTEAFF. The DNA of the CDR3 is TGTGCCAGCAGTTACCTGGGACTGAACACTGAAGCTTTCTTT.

This clone was seen just once. The V and J genes are TRBV28 and TRBJ1-2; 9 nucleotides match TRBD1. CDR1 is MDHEN, CDR2 SYDVKM, per germline. The CDR3 totals 15 residues. The V segment lost 10 bases and the J segment 7 bases; nucleotides outside the gene matches: 16. The CDR3 DNA follows: TGTGCCACACGTTCACCGGGACAGGGATTTGGTGGCTACACCTTC. This translates into CATRSPGQGFGGYTF.